This T cell receptor (beta chain) was identified during a study of T cells in Graves' hyperthyroidism and ophthalmopathy. In this sample, this clonotype turned up many times. The CDR3 is 13 amino acids. CDR1 and CDR2 (germline): MNHNS, SASEGT. Trimming removed 2 bases at V and 1 base at J, with 4 bases between. Amplified regions were TCR beta CDR3 sequences from RNA transcripts. The HTBI set primed first-round TCR CDR3 RT-PCR. Each CDR3 protein gets one entry after TCRdb re-called the multiplex PCR reads with MiXCR. The sample includes 490,000 or so distinct CDR3 sequences, 15% to 20% of them seen just once.

The sequence came from a woman between 25 and 40 years old with Graves' ophthalmopathy. V and J are TRBV6-1 and TRBJ2-3, with D uncertain. Sequenced material: blood. CDR3 residues: CASSEYRTDTQYF. CDR3 coding DNA: TGTGCCAGCAGTGAATACCGCACAGATACGCAGTATTTT.